This T cell receptor (beta chain) is drawn from a study of cytomegalovirus exposure and HLA in healthy donors. The study, taken as a whole, reports: Most of the TCR beta V segments (in an earlier analysis) were productive either about 87% or about 30% of the time.

Worth noting for this clone: Its antigen is currently unknown.

Researchers ran the PCR with 60 Vbeta and 13 Jbeta primers. Repertoires were generated with immunoSEQ multiplex PCR, while TCRdb's copy carries only in-frame clones and drops some. Of approximately 210,000 clones listed, 79% are singletons. Sequenced material: PBMCs. This receptor was identified in a woman in her fifties or sixties in good health and CMV-seronegative.

The CDR3: CASSQVGQGVGEQYF. The CDR3 DNA reads as TGCGCCAGCAGCCAAGTTGGCCAGGGGGTAGGGGAGCAGTACTTC. The chain combines TRBV4-3 with TRBJ2-7; 7 nucleotides line up with TRBD1. V shed 1 base, J shed 7 bases, and the junction held 10 bases outside the gene matches. The V gene's germline CDR1 is LGHNA and CDR2 YSLEER. This CDR3 is 15 amino acids long.